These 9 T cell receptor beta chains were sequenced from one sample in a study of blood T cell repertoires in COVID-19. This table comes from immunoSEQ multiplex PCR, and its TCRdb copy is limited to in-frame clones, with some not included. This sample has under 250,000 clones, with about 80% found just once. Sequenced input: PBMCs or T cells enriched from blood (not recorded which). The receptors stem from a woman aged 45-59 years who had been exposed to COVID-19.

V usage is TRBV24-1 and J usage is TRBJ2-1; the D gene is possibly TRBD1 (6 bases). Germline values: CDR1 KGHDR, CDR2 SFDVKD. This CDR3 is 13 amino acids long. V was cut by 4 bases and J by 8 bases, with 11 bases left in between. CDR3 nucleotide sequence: TGTGCCACCAGTGAACAGGGAACGTATGAGCAGTTCTTC. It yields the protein CATSEQGTYEQFF.

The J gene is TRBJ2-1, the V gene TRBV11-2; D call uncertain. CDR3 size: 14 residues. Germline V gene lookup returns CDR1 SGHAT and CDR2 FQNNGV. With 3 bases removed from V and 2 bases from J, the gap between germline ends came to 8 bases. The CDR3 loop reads CASSLGFTYNEQFF. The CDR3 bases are TGTGCCAGCAGCTTGGGCTTTACCTACAATGAGCAGTTCTTC.

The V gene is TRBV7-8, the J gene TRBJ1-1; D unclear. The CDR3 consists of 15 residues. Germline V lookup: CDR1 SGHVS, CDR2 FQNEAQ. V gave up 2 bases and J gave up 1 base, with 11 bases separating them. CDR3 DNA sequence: TGTGCCAGCAGCTTAACCGGGAAGAGGAACACTGAAGCTTTCTTT. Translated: CASSLTGKRNTEAFF.

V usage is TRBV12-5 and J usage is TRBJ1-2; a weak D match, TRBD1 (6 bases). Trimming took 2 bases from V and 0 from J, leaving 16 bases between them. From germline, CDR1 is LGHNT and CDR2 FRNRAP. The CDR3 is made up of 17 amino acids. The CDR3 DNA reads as TGTGCTAGTGGTTTGTCGACCTCACAGGGCCCTAACTATGGCTACACCTTC. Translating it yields CASGLSTSQGPNYGYTF.

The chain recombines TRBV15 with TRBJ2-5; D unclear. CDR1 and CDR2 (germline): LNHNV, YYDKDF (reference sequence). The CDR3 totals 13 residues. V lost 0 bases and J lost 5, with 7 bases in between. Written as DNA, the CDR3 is TGTGCCACCAGCAGAGACCCCGGGGAGACCCAGTACTTC. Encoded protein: CATSRDPGETQYF.

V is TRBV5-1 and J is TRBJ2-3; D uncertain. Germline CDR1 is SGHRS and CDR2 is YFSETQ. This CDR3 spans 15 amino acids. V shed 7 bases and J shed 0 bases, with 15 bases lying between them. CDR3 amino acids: CASVSGFYSTDTQYF. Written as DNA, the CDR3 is TGCGCCAGCGTTTCCGGGTTTTATAGCACAGATACGCAGTATTTT.

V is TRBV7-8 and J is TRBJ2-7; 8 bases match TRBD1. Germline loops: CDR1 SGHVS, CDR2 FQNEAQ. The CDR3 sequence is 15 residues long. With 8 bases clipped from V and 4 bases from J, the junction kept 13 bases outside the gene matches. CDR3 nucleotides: TGTGCCAGCCAGCGAACGGGGACAGGTCCTTACGAGCAGTACTTC. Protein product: CASQRTGTGPYEQYF.

Here the CDR3 DNA reads TGTGCCAGCAGGGCCGCAGGGGGCTCACCCCTCCACTTT. It specifies CASRAAGGSPLHF. The chain couples TRBV5-4 to TRBJ1-6; 8 nucleotides align to TRBD1. Per the germline V gene, CDR1 is SGHNT and CDR2 is YYREEE (reference sequence). Trimming cost V 5 bases and J 10 bases; bases outside gene matches: 5. This CDR3 is 13 amino acids long.

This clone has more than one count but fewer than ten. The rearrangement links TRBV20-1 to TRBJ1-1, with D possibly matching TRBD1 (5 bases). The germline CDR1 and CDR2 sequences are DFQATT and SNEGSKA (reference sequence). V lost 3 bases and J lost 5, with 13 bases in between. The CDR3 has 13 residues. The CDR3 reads CSASQGSRTEAFF. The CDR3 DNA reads TGCAGTGCTAGTCAGGGAAGTAGGACTGAAGCTTTCTTT.